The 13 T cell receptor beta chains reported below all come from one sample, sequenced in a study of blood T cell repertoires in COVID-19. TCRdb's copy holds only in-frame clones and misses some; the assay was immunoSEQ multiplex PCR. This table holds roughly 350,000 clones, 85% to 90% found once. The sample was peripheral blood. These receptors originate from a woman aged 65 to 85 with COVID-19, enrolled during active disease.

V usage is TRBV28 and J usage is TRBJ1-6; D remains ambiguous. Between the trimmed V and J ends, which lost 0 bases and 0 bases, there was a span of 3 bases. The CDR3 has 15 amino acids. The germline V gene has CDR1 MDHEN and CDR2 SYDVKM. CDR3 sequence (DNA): TGTGCCAGCAGTTTATGGGCCTCCTATAATTCACCCCTCCACTTT. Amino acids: CASSLWASYNSPLHF.

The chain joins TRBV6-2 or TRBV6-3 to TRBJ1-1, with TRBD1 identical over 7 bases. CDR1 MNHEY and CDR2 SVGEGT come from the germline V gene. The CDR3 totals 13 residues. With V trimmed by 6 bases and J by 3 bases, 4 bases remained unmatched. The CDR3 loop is CASSRTGDTEAFF. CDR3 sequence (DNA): TGTGCCAGCAGCCGTACAGGGGACACTGAAGCTTTCTTT.

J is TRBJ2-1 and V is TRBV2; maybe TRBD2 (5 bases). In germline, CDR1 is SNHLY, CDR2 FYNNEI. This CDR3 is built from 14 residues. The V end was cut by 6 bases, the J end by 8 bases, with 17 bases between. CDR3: CASREIGLSDEQFF. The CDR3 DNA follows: TGTGCCAGCAGGGAAATCGGACTGAGTGATGAGCAGTTCTTC.

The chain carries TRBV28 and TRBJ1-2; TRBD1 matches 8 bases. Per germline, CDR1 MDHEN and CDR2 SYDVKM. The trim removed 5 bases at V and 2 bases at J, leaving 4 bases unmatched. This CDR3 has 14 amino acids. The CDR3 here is CASSIAGGNYGYTF. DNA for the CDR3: TGTGCCAGCAGTATCGCAGGGGGCAACTATGGCTACACCTTC.

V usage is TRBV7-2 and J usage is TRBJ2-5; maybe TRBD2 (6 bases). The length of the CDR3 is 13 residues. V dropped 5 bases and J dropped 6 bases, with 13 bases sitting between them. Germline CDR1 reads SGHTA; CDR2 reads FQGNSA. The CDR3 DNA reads TGTGCCAGCAGCACGGGACTGGCCAAGACCCAGTACTTC. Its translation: CASSTGLAKTQYF.

CDR3 nucleotide sequence: TGTGCCAGCAGCTTGGGCGCGGGAACTGAAGCTTTCTTT. Protein product: CASSLGAGTEAFF. This chain links TRBV5-4 with TRBJ1-1, with D unclear. The CDR3 is made up of 13 amino acids. Deletions cut 0 bases from V and 5 bases from J, with 8 bases between. Germline CDR1 SGHNT, CDR2 YYREEE (reference sequence).

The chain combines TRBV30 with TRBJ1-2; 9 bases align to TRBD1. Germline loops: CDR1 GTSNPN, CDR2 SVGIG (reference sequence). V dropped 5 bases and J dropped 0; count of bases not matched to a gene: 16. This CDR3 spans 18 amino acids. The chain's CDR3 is CAWGGTGTGRDSNYGYTF. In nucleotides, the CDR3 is TGTGCCTGGGGGGGAACCGGGACAGGGAGGGATTCTAACTATGGCTACACCTTC.

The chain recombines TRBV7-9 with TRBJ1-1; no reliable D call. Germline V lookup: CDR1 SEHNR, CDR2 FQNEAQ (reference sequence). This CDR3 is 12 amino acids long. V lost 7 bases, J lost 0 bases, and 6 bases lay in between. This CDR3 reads CASTDMNTEAFF. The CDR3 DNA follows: TGTGCCAGCACTGACATGAACACTGAAGCTTTCTTT. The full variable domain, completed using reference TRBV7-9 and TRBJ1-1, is DTGVSQNPRHKITKRGQNVTFRCDPISEHNRLYWYRQTLGQGPEFLTYFQNEAQLEKSRLLSDRFSAERPKGSFSTLEIQRTEQGDSAMYLCASTDMNTEAFFGQGTRLTVV.

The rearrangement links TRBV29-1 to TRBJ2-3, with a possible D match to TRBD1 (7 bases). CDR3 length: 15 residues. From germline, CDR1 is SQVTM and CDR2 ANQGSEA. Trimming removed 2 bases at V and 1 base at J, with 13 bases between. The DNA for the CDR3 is TGCAGCGTTGAACCGGGCAGGGGGGGCACAGATACGCAGTATTTT. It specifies CSVEPGRGGTDTQYF.

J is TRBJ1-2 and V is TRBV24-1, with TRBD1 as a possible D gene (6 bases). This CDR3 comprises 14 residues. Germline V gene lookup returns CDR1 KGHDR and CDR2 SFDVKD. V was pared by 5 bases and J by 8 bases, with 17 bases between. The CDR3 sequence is CATSAPDSRLGYTF. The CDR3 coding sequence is TGTGCCACCAGTGCTCCGGACAGCCGACTCGGCTACACCTTC.

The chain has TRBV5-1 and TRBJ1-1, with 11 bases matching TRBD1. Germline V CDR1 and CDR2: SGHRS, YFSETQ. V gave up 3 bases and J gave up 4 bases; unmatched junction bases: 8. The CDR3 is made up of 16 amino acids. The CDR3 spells CASSYNSGTGGTEAFF. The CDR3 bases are TGCGCCAGCAGCTATAATTCCGGGACAGGGGGCACTGAAGCTTTCTTT. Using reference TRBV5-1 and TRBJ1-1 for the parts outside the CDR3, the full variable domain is KAGVTQTPRYLIKTRGQQVTLSCSPISGHRSVSWYQQTPGQGLQFLFEYFSETQRNKGNFPGRFSGRQFSNSRSEMNVSTLELGDSALYLCASSYNSGTGGTEAFFGQGTRLTVV.

The DNA of the CDR3 is TGCGCCAGCAGCCCCAATCGGGACTCCCTAGGGGAGACCCAGTACTTC. Translation: CASSPNRDSLGETQYF. The chain is built from TRBV23-1 and TRBJ2-5, with a tentative D call TRBD2 (6 bases). TRBV23-1 is an ORF; its function is uncertain. The CDR3 length is 16 residues. Trimming removed 6 bases from V and 5 bases from J, with 22 bases in between.

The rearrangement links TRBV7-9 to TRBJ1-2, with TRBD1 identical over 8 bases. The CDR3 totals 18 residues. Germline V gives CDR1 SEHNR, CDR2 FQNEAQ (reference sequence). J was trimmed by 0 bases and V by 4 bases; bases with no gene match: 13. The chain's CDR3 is CASSSSGGSTIPNYGYTF. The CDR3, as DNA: TGTGCCAGCAGCTCTTCAGGGGGCAGTACTATTCCTAACTATGGCTACACCTTC.